These 28 T cell receptor beta chains came from one sample sequenced in a study of blood T cells in healthy people across ages. It was with a sample-barcoded 5' primer and a J-beta primer mix that a second PCR of about 6 to 12 cycles was run. TCRdb ran MiXCR on the 5' RACE reads and lists one entry per CDR3 protein. The table records approximately 800,000 distinct CDR3 sequences, about 55% of them present only once. Sequencing used blood. All receptors derive from a man aged 80 or over in good health.

The chain recombines TRBV11-1 with TRBJ2-1, with D possibly TRBD1 on 6 matching bases. Trimming stripped 5 bases from V and 16 bases from J, with 15 bases between. This CDR3 has 11 residues. The germline V gene has CDR1 SGHAT and CDR2 FQDESV (reference sequence). Written as DNA, the CDR3 is TGTGCCAGCAGCGCTGGACAGCGGAAATTCTTC. Residues: CASSAGQRKFF.

This chain joins TRBV25-1 and TRBJ2-1; tentative D call: TRBD1 (6 bases). The J call may be faulty, since TRBJ2-7 better matches the DNA end. Germline CDR1 reads MGHDK; CDR2 reads SYGVNS. The CDR3 is 15 amino acids. In DNA, the CDR3 is TGTGCCAGCAGTGAACAGGGGATCTCCTACAATGAGCAGTACTTC. Its protein is CASSEQGISYNEQYF.

This chain joins TRBV9 and TRBJ2-3; possible D gene TRBD1, 5 bases. Germline CDR1 is SGDLS and CDR2 is YYNGEE. V dropped 3 bases and J dropped 0 bases, with 11 bases sitting between them. The CDR3 loop spans 15 amino acids. The CDR3 sequence is CASSATSGSTDTQYF. As DNA, the CDR3 is TGTGCCAGCAGCGCCACTTCAGGGAGCACAGATACGCAGTATTTT.

In nucleotides, the CDR3 is TGTGCCAGCAGCCGGGGTGGCGGAAACCCCTACGAGCAGTACTTC. This translates into CASSRGGGNPYEQYF. The chain carries TRBV7-9 and TRBJ2-5, with D perhaps TRBD2 (5 bases). The J call may be mistaken, given a closer DNA end match to TRBJ2-7. Germline values: CDR1 SEHNR, CDR2 FQNEAQ (reference sequence). CDR3 length: 15 amino acids.

The chain employs TRBV6-5 and TRBJ2-3; possibly TRBD1 for D (5 bases). Trimming took off 6 bases at V and 14 bases at J, with 24 bases between the two ends. The germline CDR1 and CDR2 sequences are MNHEY and SVGAGI. The length of the CDR3 is 14 residues. The CDR3 DNA follows: TGTGCCAGCAGAGGCTCTCTAGGGGCCAGATACGCGTATTTT. The encoded protein is CASRGSLGARYAYF.

The rearrangement links TRBV20-1 to TRBJ2-7; TRBD2 agrees at 9 bases. Germline CDR1 reads DFQATT; CDR2 reads SNEGSKA (reference sequence). V lost 1 base and J lost 3; bases outside the gene matches: 7. The CDR3 has 15 residues. CDR3 nucleotide sequence: TGCAGTGCTAGAGCTAGTAGCGGGAGTTTCTACGAGCAGTACTTC. This translates into CSARASSGSFYEQYF.

The J gene is TRBJ1-4, the V gene TRBV28; D possibly corresponds to TRBD1 (6 bases). Deletions cut 7 bases from V and 7 bases from J, with 22 bases between. Germline CDR1 MDHEN, CDR2 SYDVKM. The CDR3 totals 16 residues. CDR3 region: CASTTQPRGQGEKLFF. The CDR3 region has the DNA TGTGCCAGCACCACCCAGCCCCGGGGGCAAGGTGAAAAACTGTTTTTT.

This chain joins TRBV20-1 and TRBJ2-4; no firm D call. CDR1 is DFQATT and CDR2 is SNEGSKA in the germline V gene (reference sequence). The CDR3 runs 14 residues. V dropped 6 bases and J dropped 15 bases, with 27 bases sitting between them. This CDR3 is CSARLSALQETLYF. CDR3 sequence (DNA): TGCAGTGCCCGTCTATCGGCCCTCCAAGAGACCCTGTACTTC.

This sequence joins TRBV6-2 or TRBV6-3 and TRBJ2-1; 9 bases line up with TRBD2. J was trimmed by 6 bases and V by 2 bases; bases with no gene match: 8. This CDR3 region has 16 residues. Germline V lookup: CDR1 MNHEY, CDR2 SVGEGT. The CDR3 nucleotides read TGTGCCAGCAGTTACATGCGGGGGGGCCCCAGCAATGAGCAGTTCTTC. Translation: CASSYMRGGPSNEQFF.

The chain joins TRBV20-1 to TRBJ2-3; 14 nucleotides line up with TRBD2. The V segment lost 2 bases and the J segment 14 bases; nucleotides outside the gene matches: 21. Germline CDR1 reads DFQATT; CDR2 reads SNEGSKA (reference sequence). The CDR3 covers 18 residues. The DNA for the CDR3 is TGCAGTGCTAGACCGGGACTAGCGGGAGATCGGCGGCACAGATACGCGTATTTT. Its protein product is CSARPGLAGDRRHRYAYF.

This clonotype was picked up one time. V is TRBV6-2 or TRBV6-3 and J is TRBJ2-7; the D is unclear. The CDR3 loop spans 13 amino acids. Per the germline V gene, CDR1 is MNHEY and CDR2 is SVGEGT. V was cut by 5 bases and J by 2 bases, with 10 bases left in between. The CDR3 nucleotides read TGTGCCAGCAGTCGCCCCCTTACCTACGAGCAGTACTTC. It yields the protein CASSRPLTYEQYF.

This sequence joins TRBV5-1 and TRBJ2-7; D not certain. The CDR3 spans 13 residues. With 4 bases removed from V and 0 bases from J, the gap between germline ends came to 8 bases. The germline CDR1 and CDR2 sequences are SGHRS and YFSETQ. CDR3 sequence reads: CASSRTDSYEQYF. DNA for the CDR3: TGCGCCAGCAGCCGGACGGACTCCTACGAGCAGTACTTC.

This clonotype was seen only a few times. The chain is built from TRBV14 and TRBJ1-4, with a weak D call TRBD1 (5 bases). The germline CDR1 and CDR2 sequences are SGHDN and FVKESK. The ends were cut back, 1 base at V and 14 bases at J, with 14 bases in the middle. The CDR3 contains 13 residues. CDR3 sequence: CASSQVVQGALFF. DNA of the CDR3: TGTGCCAGCAGCCAAGTCGTTCAGGGAGCGCTGTTTTTT.

The J gene is TRBJ1-6, the V gene TRBV6-6; maybe TRBD1 (5 bases). The V and J ends lost 6 bases and 10 bases respectively, with 16 bases between them. Germline CDR1 reads MNHNY; CDR2 reads SVGAGI (reference sequence). CDR3 length: 14 residues. The CDR3 sequence is CASSPREEASPLHF. The CDR3 nucleotides are TGTGCCAGCAGCCCCAGGGAGGAGGCCTCACCCCTCCACTTT.

J is TRBJ2-7 and V is TRBV4-1; D is possibly TRBD2 (6 bases). Germline CDR1 and CDR2: MGHRA and YSYEKL. V was clipped by 1 base and J by 3 bases, with 16 bases between them. The CDR3 is 16 residues long. As DNA, the CDR3 is TGCGCCAGCAGCCAAGGGACGGGACTCGAGCTCTACGAGCAGTACTTC. Amino acid sequence: CASSQGTGLELYEQYF.

This clonotype turned up a few times. The genes are TRBV20-1 and TRBJ2-1, with D unclear. CDR1 and CDR2 from the germline V gene are DFQATT and SNEGSKA (reference sequence). The CDR3 sequence is 15 residues long. V shed 0 bases and J shed 7 bases, with 16 bases lying between them. CDR3 region: CSARDSRAIMNEQFF. The CDR3, as DNA: TGCAGTGCTAGAGATTCGAGAGCCATAATGAATGAGCAGTTCTTC.

V and J are TRBV20-1 and TRBJ2-1; D is unclear. CDR3 length equals 13 residues. V shed 1 base and J shed 2 bases, with 6 bases lying between them. Germline CDR1 DFQATT, CDR2 SNEGSKA (reference sequence). The CDR3 sequence: CSARGTPYNEQFF. Here the CDR3 DNA reads TGCAGTGCTAGAGGGACCCCCTACAATGAGCAGTTCTTC.

This clonotype was seen a few times. The chain links TRBV7-2 to TRBJ2-4; 9 bases agree with TRBD2. Germline V gene data show CDR1 as SGHTA and CDR2 as FQGNSA. Trimming at V came to 2 bases and at J to 15 bases, leaving 8 bases not matched to a gene. This CDR3 contains 13 residues. CDR3 in DNA: TGTGCCAGCAGCTTACGTCCCCTAGCGGGACGGTACTTC. Protein: CASSLRPLAGRYF.

The chain carries TRBV7-2 and TRBJ2-5; 9 nucleotides line up with TRBD2. There are 14 residues in the CDR3. J gave up 5 bases and V 8 bases, and 9 bases lay outside the gene matches. Germline values: CDR1 SGHTA, CDR2 FQGNSA. CDR3 amino acids: CASGKREAAETQYF. The DNA for the CDR3 is TGTGCCAGCGGTAAGCGGGAGGCCGCGGAGACCCAGTACTTC. The full variable domain, rest sourced from reference TRBV7-2 and TRBJ2-5, is GAGVSQSPSNKVTEKGKDVELRCDPISGHTALYWYRQSLGQGLEFLIYFQGNSAPDKSGLPSDRFSAERTGGSVSTLTIQRTQQEDSAVYLCASGKREAAETQYFGPGTRLLVL.

The J gene is TRBJ2-1, the V gene TRBV11-3; D may be TRBD1 (5 bases). V lost 1 base and J 4 bases, leaving 11 bases between the germline ends. The CDR3 has 15 amino acids. Germline V gene sequence: CDR1 SGHNT, CDR2 YENEEA. The CDR3 DNA is TGTGCCAGCAGCTTAGGGGCAGGGCTGTACAATGAGCAGTTCTTC. It is translated as CASSLGAGLYNEQFF.

The chain combines TRBV15 with TRBJ2-7; TRBD2 matches 8 bases. Looked up from germline, CDR1 is LNHNV and CDR2 is YYDKDF (reference sequence). V shed 5 bases and J 5 bases; nucleotides not matched to a gene: 2. The CDR3 has 12 amino acids. This CDR3 reads CATSQLADEQYF. Here the CDR3 DNA reads TGTGCCACCAGCCAACTAGCGGACGAGCAGTACTTC.

V is TRBV12-3 or TRBV12-4 and J is TRBJ1-1, with a weak D call TRBD1 (5 bases). V dropped 11 bases and J dropped 3 bases, with 22 bases sitting between them. There are 15 residues in the CDR3. The CDR3 spells CAGTFLGLRDTEAFF. CDR3 DNA: TGTGCCGGCACTTTTCTGGGACTTCGGGACACTGAAGCTTTCTTT.

This clonotype appeared a few times. This chain connects TRBV18 to TRBJ2-7; tentatively, D is TRBD2 (5 bases). From germline, CDR1 is KGHSH and CDR2 LQKENI. V dropped 1 base and J dropped 7 bases, with 17 bases sitting between them. This CDR3 has 15 amino acids. The CDR3: CASSPQGPGSGEQYF. The CDR3 DNA follows: TGTGCCAGCTCACCACAAGGCCCCGGGTCGGGGGAGCAGTACTTC.

V and J are TRBV29-1 and TRBJ2-5; D may be TRBD1 (6 bases). Trimming stripped 4 bases from V and 3 bases from J, with 9 bases between. There are 12 residues in the CDR3. Germline-derived CDR1 and CDR2 are SQVTM and ANQGSEA. The CDR3 is CSVGKGEETQYF. The CDR3, as DNA: TGCAGCGTTGGGAAGGGGGAAGAGACCCAGTACTTC.

This chain links TRBV11-3 with TRBJ2-3, with D uncertain. V was clipped by 0 bases and J by 8 bases, with 9 bases between them. CDR1 SGHNT and CDR2 YENEEA come from the germline V gene. This CDR3 comprises 13 residues. The CDR3 loop is CASSLDLLTTQYF. The CDR3 DNA follows: TGTGCCAGCAGCTTAGATCTCCTCACTACGCAGTATTTT. The entire variable domain, with the rest obtained from reference TRBV11-3 and TRBJ2-3, is as follows: EAGVVQSPRYKIIEKKQPVAFWCNPISGHNTLYWYLQNLGQGPELLIRYENEEAVDDSQLPKDRFSAERLKGVDSTLKIQPAELGDSAVYLCASSLDLLTTQYFGPGTRLTVL.

Only a few counts were recorded for this clonotype. CDR3 region: CASSGAGVEQYF. Here the CDR3 DNA reads TGTGCCAGCAGCGGGGCGGGAGTCGAGCAGTACTTC. The chain uses TRBV9 and TRBJ2-7; 7 bases fit TRBD2. V was pared by 3 bases and J by 6 bases, with 3 bases of the junction left unmatched. CDR3 size: 12 residues. The V gene's germline CDR1 is SGDLS and CDR2 YYNGEE. The entire variable domain, with the rest obtained from reference TRBV9 and TRBJ2-7, is as follows: DSGVTQTPKHLITATGQRVTLRCSPRSGDLSVYWYQQSLDQGLQFLIQYYNGEERAKGNILERFSAQQFPDLHSELNLSSLELGDSALYFCASSGAGVEQYFGPGTRLTVT.

This clonotype was counted only a few times. This sequence joins TRBV10-3 and TRBJ2-7; 14 bases line up with TRBD2. The J segment lost 2 bases and the V segment lost 1 base, leaving 4 bases of the junction unmatched. CDR1 ENHRY and CDR2 SYGVKD come from the germline V gene. The CDR3 spans 17 residues. The CDR3 region has the DNA TGTGCCATCAGTGAGTGGGGACTAGCGGGAGAAGCCTACGAGCAGTACTTC. It yields the protein CAISEWGLAGEAYEQYF.

This clonotype was counted once. The junction shows a germline mismatch at one end, possibly a read error. The rearrangement uses TRBV27 and TRBJ2-1; TRBD2 agrees at 7 bases. Germline-derived CDR1 and CDR2 are MNHEY and SMNVEV (reference sequence). The CDR3 is 14 amino acids. CDR3: CTSKRLAPYNEQFF. As DNA, the CDR3 is TGTACCAGCAAAAGACTAGCCCCCTACAATGAGCAGTTCTTC.